This TCR beta chain stems from a study of T cells in Graves' hyperthyroidism and ophthalmopathy. TCR beta CDR3 regions were amplified from RNA transcripts. A first-round RT-PCR of the TCR CDR3 used the HTBI primer set. TCRdb ran MiXCR on the multiplex PCR reads and lists one entry per CDR3 protein. The sample holds around 800,000 distinct CDR3 sequences, about 38% seen once. CDR1 is SEHNR and CDR2 is FQNEAQ in the germline V gene (reference sequence). With 6 bases removed from V and 5 bases from J, the gap between germline ends came to 7 bases. The CDR3 consists of 12 residues. At least ten counts were recorded for this clonotype.

This clonotype was sampled from a man younger than 35 with Graves' hyperthyroidism. The chain links TRBV7-9 to TRBJ2-2; D ambiguous. The source material was blood. CDR3 residues: CASSFTTGELFF. The DNA for the CDR3 is TGTGCCAGCAGTTTCACTACCGGGGAGCTGTTTTTT.